Listed here are 26 T cell receptor beta chains from one sample, sequenced in a study of blood T cell repertoires in COVID-19. Profiled with immunoSEQ multiplex PCR; TCRdb holds only in-frame clones, not every one. The sample consists of under 150,000 clones, around four fifths of them appearing once. The sequencing sample was made of PBMCs or T cells enriched from blood (not recorded which). These receptors were obtained from a woman aged 35 to 49 who had recovered from COVID-19.

CDR3 sequence reads: CAISVDSSYNEQFF. CDR3 bases: TGTGCCATCAGTGTTGACAGCTCCTACAATGAGCAGTTCTTC. V usage is TRBV10-3 and J usage is TRBJ2-1, with a possible D match to TRBD1 (5 bases). Germline V gives CDR1 ENHRY, CDR2 SYGVKD. Trimming stripped 4 bases from V and 0 bases from J, with 7 bases between. The CDR3 extends over 14 amino acids.

The rearrangement uses TRBV21-1 and TRBJ2-1; TRBD1 is taken as the D call from the table, unchecked against the DNA. TRBV21-1 constitutes a pseudogene. CDR3 length: 18 residues. The CDR3 sequence is CASPGTGGGGHWYNEQFF. As DNA, the CDR3 is TGTGCCAGCCCCGGGACAGGGGGGGGTGGACATTGGTACAATGAGCAGTTCTTC.

The chain has TRBV18 and TRBJ2-3, with 10 bases matching TRBD2. The CDR3 runs 15 residues. Per the germline V gene, CDR1 is KGHSH and CDR2 is LQKENI. With V trimmed by 3 bases and J by 8 bases, 8 bases remained unmatched. In DNA form, the CDR3 reads TGTGCCAGCTCACCCCCCTCTAGCGGGAGATTTACGCAGTATTTT. It yields the protein CASSPPSSGRFTQYF. Combining the CDR3 with reference TRBV18 and TRBJ2-3 gives the whole variable domain NAGVMQNPRHLVRRRGQEARLRCSPMKGHSHVYWYRQLPEEGLKFMVYLQKENIIDESGMPKERFSAEFPKEGPSILRIQQVVRGDSAAYFCASSPPSSGRFTQYFGPGTRLTVL.

This chain connects TRBV7-8 to TRBJ2-7, with D hard to call. The germline gives CDR1 SGHVS, CDR2 FQNEAQ. The germline V and J ends were trimmed by 0 bases and 6 bases, with 9 bases remaining between them. This CDR3 comprises 13 residues. CDR3 nucleotide sequence: TGTGCCAGCAGCTTAGCGCGGAGTACCGAGCAGTACTTC. Translating it yields CASSLARSTEQYF.

In this sample, this clone turned up a few times. The rearrangement joins TRBV5-3 to TRBJ2-2; possibly TRBD2 for D (6 bases). TRBV5-3 is annotated as an ORF whose role is uncertain. The CDR3 extends over 18 amino acids. The V end lost 4 bases, the J end lost 4 bases, and 23 bases lay between the germline ends. The CDR3 nucleotides are TGTGCCAGAAGCCGTAATGGGGCGGGGATTCGGGGCACCGGGGAGCTGTTTTTT. It yields the protein CARSRNGAGIRGTGELFF.

Here the CDR3 reads CASSFLRGADTEAFF. CDR3 nucleotides: TGTGCCAGCAGCTTTCTACGGGGGGCAGACACTGAAGCTTTCTTT. V gene TRBV5-4 combines with J gene TRBJ1-1; D might be TRBD1 (6 bases). This CDR3 has 15 residues. Between the trimmed V and J ends, which lost 2 bases and 3 bases, there was a span of 14 bases. Germline values: CDR1 SGHNT, CDR2 YYREEE (reference sequence).

In this sample, this clone turned up once. The chain links TRBV5-4 to TRBJ1-1; no clear D. Per the germline V gene, CDR1 is SGHNT and CDR2 is YYREEE (reference sequence). V lost 5 bases to trimming and J lost 3 bases, with 14 bases between them. This CDR3 comprises 14 residues. The CDR3 protein is CASSFSGVDTEAFF. CDR3 DNA: TGTGCCAGCAGTTTCTCCGGTGTTGACACTGAAGCTTTCTTT. Full variable domain (rest looked up from reference TRBV5-4 and TRBJ1-1): ETGVTQSPTHLIKTRGQQVTLRCSSQSGHNTVSWYQQALGQGPQFIFQYYREEENGRGNFPPRFSGLQFPNYSSELNVNALELDDSALYLCASSFSGVDTEAFFGQGTRLTVV.

This sequence joins TRBV30 and TRBJ1-1; TRBD1 might be the D (5 bases). The CDR3 has 12 amino acids. The V gene's germline CDR1 is GTSNPN and CDR2 SVGIG (reference sequence). V lost 3 bases and J lost 11, with 16 bases in between. The CDR3 here is CAWSYRGLSAFF. In nucleotides, the CDR3 is TGTGCCTGGAGCTACCGGGGACTGAGCGCTTTCTTT.

This chain uses TRBV28 with TRBJ2-7, with TRBD1 matching over 8 bases. This CDR3 is built from 17 residues. Germline lookup yields CDR1 MDHEN and CDR2 SYDVKM. Trimming removed 3 bases from V and 0 bases from J; junction bases left unmatched: 10. The CDR3 sequence is CASSFYPIGQGSYEQYF. The CDR3 DNA reads TGTGCCAGCAGTTTTTACCCTATTGGACAGGGCTCCTACGAGCAGTACTTC.

The V gene is TRBV9, the J gene TRBJ2-1, with 7 nucleotides matching TRBD2. CDR1 SGDLS and CDR2 YYNGEE come from the germline V gene. The length of the CDR3 is 15 residues. Germline trimming cut 2 bases from V and 3 bases from J; bases unmatched to any gene: 5. The CDR3 protein is CASSVSSGIYNEQFF. The CDR3 DNA sequence: TGTGCCAGCAGCGTCAGCAGCGGGATCTACAATGAGCAGTTCTTC.

This rearrangement joins TRBV30 to TRBJ1-5; possible D gene TRBD1, 6 bases. The germline V gene has CDR1 GTSNPN and CDR2 SVGIG (reference sequence). CDR3 size: 19 residues. V shed 0 bases and J shed 0 bases, with 21 bases lying between them. The CDR3 region has the DNA TGTGCCTGGAGTGTACCTGCAGGGAGACAGGTTTATAGCAATCAGCCCCAGCATTTT. It encodes CAWSVPAGRQVYSNQPQHF.

Written as DNA, the CDR3 is TGCGCCAGCAGCCAAGGACTTGCGGGGGGGAAAAACTATGGCTACACCTTC. Translating it yields CASSQGLAGGKNYGYTF. The rearrangement joins TRBV4-1 to TRBJ1-2, with D possibly matching TRBD1 (5 bases). Germline CDR1 reads MGHRA; CDR2 reads YSYEKL. The CDR3 runs to 17 residues. With 1 base removed from V and 2 bases from J, the gap between germline ends came to 17 bases.

This chain uses TRBV28 with TRBJ1-1; D is uncertain. Germline-derived CDR1 and CDR2 are MDHEN and SYDVKM. With 6 bases removed from V and 5 bases from J, the gap between germline ends came to 19 bases. The length of the CDR3 is 15 residues. Written as DNA, the CDR3 is TGTGCCAGCAGGAGACCCCCGGGATCTCAAACTGAAGCTTTCTTT. It is translated as CASRRPPGSQTEAFF.

This chain links TRBV6-5 with TRBJ2-3; D uncertain. Germline CDR1 MNHEY, CDR2 SVGAGI. V lost 0 bases and J lost 2, with 6 bases in between. The CDR3 is 14 amino acids. CDR3 nucleotides: TGTGCCAGCAGTTACTCACAAGACACAGATACGCAGTATTTT. This encodes CASSYSQDTDTQYF.

The J gene is TRBJ1-2, the V gene TRBV30; 10 bases line up with TRBD1. The CDR3 consists of 15 residues. Unmatched junction bases numbered 8, after V lost 3 bases and J lost 4 bases. Germline assignment: CDR1 GTSNPN and CDR2 SVGIG (reference sequence). CDR3 sequence: CAWRPWTGGFYGYTF. CDR3 nucleotides: TGTGCCTGGAGACCCTGGACAGGGGGATTCTATGGCTACACCTTC.

The V call is TRBV4-1, the J call TRBJ1-5, with D maybe TRBD1 (5 bases). Germline CDR1 reads MGHRA; CDR2 reads YSYEKL. V lost 1 base and J 3 bases, leaving 10 bases between the germline ends. The CDR3 sequence is 15 residues long. CDR3 coding DNA: TGCGCCAGCAGCCAAGGCAGGGTGCCCAATCAGCCCCAGCATTTT. It yields the protein CASSQGRVPNQPQHF.

V gene TRBV2 combines with J gene TRBJ2-7; 8 bases map to TRBD1. In germline, CDR1 is SNHLY, CDR2 FYNNEI. The CDR3 has 12 amino acids. V lost 8 bases, J lost 6 bases, and 6 bases stayed unmatched. CDR3 region: CASGRTGTEQYF. CDR3 in DNA: TGTGCCAGCGGCCGGACAGGGACCGAGCAGTACTTC.

The chain employs TRBV7-8 and TRBJ1-1, with D possibly matching TRBD1 (5 bases). Germline V gene sequence: CDR1 SGHVS, CDR2 FQNEAQ. V lost 5 bases and J lost 6, with 19 bases in between. The CDR3 sequence is 15 residues long. CDR3 in DNA: TGTGCCAGCAGCCGCCCGGGAGGGGCGCGCGCTGAAGCTTTCTTT. As protein: CASSRPGGARAEAFF. Supplemented by reference TRBV7-8 and TRBJ1-1, the full variable domain reads GAGVSQSPRYKVAKRGQDVALRCDPISGHVSLFWYQQALGQGPEFLTYFQNEAQLDKSGLPSDRFFAERPEGSVSTLKIQRTQQEDSAVYLCASSRPGGARAEAFFGQGTRLTVV.

The rearrangement uses TRBV6-6 and TRBJ2-5; 7 bases fit TRBD1. J gave up 3 bases and V 6 bases, and 4 bases lay outside the gene matches. Germline V gives CDR1 MNHNY, CDR2 SVGAGI (reference sequence). This CDR3 is 13 amino acids long. CDR3 protein: CASRDDREETQYF. The CDR3 nucleotides are TGTGCCAGCAGGGACGACAGGGAAGAGACCCAGTACTTC.

The chain links TRBV9 to TRBJ2-7; possibly TRBD2 for D (7 bases). The CDR3 contains 15 residues. Germline CDR1 reads SGDLS; CDR2 reads YYNGEE. V was shortened by 4 bases and J by 2 bases, with 16 bases between the two germline ends. The CDR3 sequence is CASSLSGRGPYEQYF. DNA for the CDR3: TGTGCCAGCAGCCTAAGCGGGCGGGGGCCCTACGAGCAGTACTTC.

J is TRBJ2-5 and V is TRBV18, with TRBD1 matching over 7 bases. Trimming took 3 bases from V and 2 from J; bases not matched to a gene: 0. The CDR3 runs to 13 residues. Germline assignment: CDR1 KGHSH and CDR2 LQKENI. CDR3 DNA sequence: TGTGCCAGCTCACCGGACAGGCAAGAGACCCAGTACTTC. Protein: CASSPDRQETQYF.

This rearrangement joins TRBV19 to TRBJ1-3, with a tentative D call TRBD1 (6 bases). The CDR3 covers 16 residues. Germline loops: CDR1 LNHDA, CDR2 SQIVND (reference sequence). Trimming cost V 5 bases and J 0 bases, with 14 bases left between them. This CDR3 is CASSPRGLVSGNTIYF. The DNA for the CDR3 is TGTGCCAGTAGTCCCAGGGGTCTTGTCTCTGGAAACACCATATATTTT.

The genes are TRBV5-1 and TRBJ2-1, with TRBD1 matching over 10 bases. Per the germline V gene, CDR1 is SGHRS and CDR2 is YFSETQ. The CDR3 totals 14 residues. V lost 4 bases and J lost 8; bases outside the gene matches: 6. The CDR3: CASSVGQGLHEQFF. For the CDR3, the DNA is TGCGCCAGCAGCGTGGGACAGGGGTTACATGAGCAGTTCTTC. Using reference TRBV5-1 and TRBJ2-1 for the parts outside the CDR3, the full variable domain is KAGVTQTPRYLIKTRGQQVTLSCSPISGHRSVSWYQQTPGQGLQFLFEYFSETQRNKGNFPGRFSGRQFSNSRSEMNVSTLELGDSALYLCASSVGQGLHEQFFGPGTRLTVL.

V is TRBV5-1 and J is TRBJ1-2; D perhaps matches TRBD1 (6 bases). The CDR3 covers 15 residues. The ends were cut back, 3 bases at V and 2 bases at J, with 14 bases in the middle. The germline V gene has CDR1 SGHRS and CDR2 YFSETQ. CDR3 residues: CASSWTGHENYGYTF. CDR3 coding DNA: TGCGCCAGCAGCTGGACGGGACACGAGAACTATGGCTACACCTTC.

The J gene is TRBJ2-1, the V gene TRBV4-2, with 8 bases matching TRBD1. This CDR3 has 13 amino acids. V lost 6 bases to trimming and J lost 8 bases; unmatched junction nucleotides: 6. In germline, CDR1 is LGHNA, CDR2 YNFKEQ. The CDR3 sequence: CASSRTGFDEQFF. In nucleotides, the CDR3 is TGTGCCAGCAGTCGGACAGGGTTCGATGAGCAGTTCTTC.

J is TRBJ1-3 and V is TRBV19; D not resolved. Per germline, CDR1 LNHDA and CDR2 SQIVND (reference sequence). This CDR3 has 15 amino acids. V was trimmed by 5 bases and J by 2 bases, leaving 13 bases between them. The CDR3 region is CASSLSRTPGNTIYF. CDR3 sequence (DNA): TGTGCCAGTAGTTTGAGTCGGACTCCTGGAAACACCATATATTTT.